This paragraph covers one TCR beta chain sequence. This record comes from a study of OX40 agonist ivuxolimab in advanced cancers. The wider study: Ivuxolimab doses were 0.01, 0.1, 0.3, 1.5, 3 or 10 mg/kg every 2 weeks. Hepatocellular carcinoma, melanoma, renal cell or head and neck cancer occurred in dose-escalation patients. Three individuals attained partial responses, comprising one hepatocellular carcinoma case and two cutaneous melanoma cases.

V was trimmed by 5 bases and J by 5 bases, leaving 17 bases between them. Germline V gene data show CDR1 as MRHNA and CDR2 as SNTAGT. The CDR3 spans 15 residues. Assay used: immunoSEQ multiplex PCR; TCRdb lists only in-frame clones, some missing. This sample has 35,000 to 40,000 clones, with approximately 84% found just once. V gene TRBV6-4 combines with J gene TRBJ2-3; TRBD2 might be the D (6 bases). This clonotype was sampled from an adult with an advanced solid tumor such as melanoma, head and neck, liver or kidney cancer. Sample: CD4+ or CD8+ T cells sorted from blood, taken in a trial of the OX40 agonist ivuxolimab. The CDR3 region is CASSNPYGGIDTQYF. CDR3 nucleotide sequence: TGTGCCAGCAGTAACCCCTATGGAGGGATAGATACGCAGTATTTT.